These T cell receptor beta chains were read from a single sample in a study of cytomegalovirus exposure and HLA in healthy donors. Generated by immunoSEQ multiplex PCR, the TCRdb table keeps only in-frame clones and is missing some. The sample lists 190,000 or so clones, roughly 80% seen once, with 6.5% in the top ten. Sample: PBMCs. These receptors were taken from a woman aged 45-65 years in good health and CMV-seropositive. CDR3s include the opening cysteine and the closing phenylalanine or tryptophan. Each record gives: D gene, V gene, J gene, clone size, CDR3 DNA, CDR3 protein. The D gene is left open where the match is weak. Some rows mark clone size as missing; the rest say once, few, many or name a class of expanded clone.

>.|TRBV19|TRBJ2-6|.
TGTGCCAGTAGTATAGTCCGAGGTACTGGGGCCAACGGCCTGACTTTC
CASSIVRGTGANGLTF
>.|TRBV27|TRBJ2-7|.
TGTGCCAGCAGTTTACGACTCTACGAGCAGTACTTC
CASSLRLYEQYF
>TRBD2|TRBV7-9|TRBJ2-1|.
TGTGCCAGCAGCTCATCCGGGACTAGCGGCTACTCCTACAATGAGCAGTTCTTC
CASSSSGTSGYSYNEQFF
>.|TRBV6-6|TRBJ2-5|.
TGTGCCAGCAGAATTGGGACTCCTTCGGGGCCCCAGTACTTC
CASRIGTPSGPQYF
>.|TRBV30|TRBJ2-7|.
TGTGCCTGGAGTGGGGAGTCCTACGAGCAGTACTTC
CAWSGESYEQYF
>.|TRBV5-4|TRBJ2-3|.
TGTGCCAGCAGCCGCGGCCTAGCTGAAGGCACAGATACGCAGTATTTT
CASSRGLAEGTDTQYF
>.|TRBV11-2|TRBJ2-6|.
TGTGCCAGCAGCTTAACAGGATCGAGCTCTGGGGCCAACGGCCTGACTTTC
CASSLTGSSSGANGLTF
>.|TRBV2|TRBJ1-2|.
TGTGCCAGCAGAGCGGAGGTCTCGAACTATGGCTACACCTTC
CASRAEVSNYGYTF
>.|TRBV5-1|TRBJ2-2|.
TGCGCCAGCAGCTTGGCGTCGCAGGGGAACACCGGGGAGCTGTTTTTT
CASSLASQGNTGELFF
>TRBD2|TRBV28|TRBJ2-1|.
TGTGCCAGCAGTTTTGGACTAGTTCGTGGCAATGAGCAGTTCTTC
CASSFGLVRGNEQFF
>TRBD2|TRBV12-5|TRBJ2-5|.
TGTGCTAGTGGCCCCGGGAGGGCCCTTGTGGAGACCCAGTACTTC
CASGPGRALVETQYF
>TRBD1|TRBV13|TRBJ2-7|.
TGTGCCAGCAGCTTTGGGGACAGGGACTCGGGCGAGCAGTACTTC
CASSFGDRDSGEQYF
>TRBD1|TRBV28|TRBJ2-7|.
TGTGCCAGCAGTCCAAACAGGGGAACAACTTCCTACGAGCAGTACTTC
CASSPNRGTTSYEQYF
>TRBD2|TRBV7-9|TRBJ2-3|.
TGTGCCAGCAGCTTAGCGACAGGGACTAGCGGGGGGCTGTCGTATACGCAGTATTTT
CASSLATGTSGGLSYTQYF
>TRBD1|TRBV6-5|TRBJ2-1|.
TGTGCCAGCAGGATTGGACAGGGACGGAGTGAGCAGTTCTTC
CASRIGQGRSEQFF
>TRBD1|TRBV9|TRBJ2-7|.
TGTGCCAGCAGCGTCGGGACAGCGTACGAGCAGTACTTC
CASSVGTAYEQYF
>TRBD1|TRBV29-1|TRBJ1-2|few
TGCAGCGCTGGGACAGACCTCTATGGCTACACCTTC
CSAGTDLYGYTF
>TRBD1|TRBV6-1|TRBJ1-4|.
TGTGCCAGCAGTGTATATGGGACAGGGGTAGAAAAACTGTTTTTT
CASSVYGTGVEKLFF
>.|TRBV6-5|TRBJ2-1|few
TGTGCCAGCAGCCGCGGACATTTCTCCTACAATGAGCAGTTCTTC
CASSRGHFSYNEQFF
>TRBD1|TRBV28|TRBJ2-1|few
TGTGCCATTCTAGCAGGGGGTTGGGGCAATGAGCAGTTCTTC
CAILAGGWGNEQFF
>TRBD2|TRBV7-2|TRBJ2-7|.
TGTGCCAGCAGCTTAGTCGCGGGAGAGTACGAGCAGTACTTC
CASSLVAGEYEQYF
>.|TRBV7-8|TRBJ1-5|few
TGTGCCAGCAGCTTAAGCGCTCTTCAGCCCCAGCATTTT
CASSLSALQPQHF
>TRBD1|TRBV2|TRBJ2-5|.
TGTGCCAGCAGCGACCGGACAGGGGACTTGAAGACCCAGTACTTC
CASSDRTGDLKTQYF
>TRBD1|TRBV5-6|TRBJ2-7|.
TGTGCCAGCAGCTTGGGGGCCGGGACAGGGGGATACGAGCAGTACTTC
CASSLGAGTGGYEQYF
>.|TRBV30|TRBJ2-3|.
TGTGCCTGGAGGCCCCTAGTCAGCACAGATACGCAGTATTTT
CAWRPLVSTDTQYF
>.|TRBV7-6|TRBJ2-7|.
TGTGCCAGCAGCCTACCTGGCAGGGACTACGAGCAGTACTTC
CASSLPGRDYEQYF
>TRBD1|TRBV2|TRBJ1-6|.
TGTGCCAGAAGGACAGGGGCTTTGAATTCACCCCTCCACTTT
CARRTGALNSPLHF
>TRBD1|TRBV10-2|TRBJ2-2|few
TGCGCCAGCAGTGGACAGGGGTTCCGTACCGGGGAGCTGTTTTTT
CASSGQGFRTGELFF